The 10 T cell receptor beta chains listed next were all sequenced from one sample in a study of Ad26.COV2.S vaccination and SARS-CoV-2 variants. The treatment is: some 20 received Ad26.COV2.S at low or high dose, single or two shots; about 5 received placebo; per-sample allocation not given. The study sampled participants on day 63 after the first vaccine or placebo injection. Measured with immunoSEQ multiplex PCR; TCRdb has only the in-frame clones, and not every one. This table holds a few hundred thousand clones, about 89% found once. Sample: peripheral blood, taken in a trial of Ad26.COV2.S vaccine versus placebo. These receptors were collected from a person aged 18-65 years who received the Ad26.COV2.S COVID-19 vaccine or a placebo.

V gene TRBV6-1 combines with J gene TRBJ1-1; D remains unclear. V was pared by 2 bases and J by 6 bases, with 4 bases between. The germline gives CDR1 MNHNS, CDR2 SASEGT. The CDR3 consists of 11 residues. CDR3 in DNA: TGTGCCAGCAGTGAAAGGGCTGAAGCTTTCTTT. Amino acid sequence: CASSERAEAFF.

The V call is TRBV27, the J call TRBJ2-3; 16 bases align to TRBD2. V dropped 3 bases and J dropped 1; count of bases not matched to a gene: 7. This CDR3 is 19 amino acids long. The V gene's germline CDR1 is MNHEY and CDR2 SMNVEV (reference sequence). In nucleotides, the CDR3 is TGTGCCAGCAGTTTGGGGACTAGCGGGAGGGCCCGTGGCACAGATACGCAGTATTTT. It is translated as CASSLGTSGRARGTDTQYF.

The chain links TRBV11-3 to TRBJ1-1; no clear D. Germline values: CDR1 SGHNT, CDR2 YENEEA. V was cut by 2 bases and J by 0 bases, with 1 base left in between. The CDR3 totals 12 residues. The CDR3 region has the DNA TGTGCCAGCAGCTTATTGAACACTGAAGCTTTCTTT. This translates into CASSLLNTEAFF.

V and J are TRBV2 and TRBJ2-5; no definite D call. Germline V gene data show CDR1 as SNHLY and CDR2 as FYNNEI. The CDR3 covers 13 residues. V lost 7 bases, J lost 5 bases, and 14 bases lay in between. CDR3 in amino acids: CASNRQSTETQYF. In nucleotides, the CDR3 is TGTGCCAGCAATCGGCAGTCGACGGAGACCCAGTACTTC.

The V and J genes are TRBV2 and TRBJ2-3; TRBD2 agrees at 16 bases. After removal of 7 bases from V and 6 bases from J, the junction contained 4 bases not matched to a gene. The germline V gene has CDR1 SNHLY and CDR2 FYNNEI. The CDR3 is made up of 15 amino acids. The CDR3 here is CASTPGLAGGDTQYF. The CDR3 DNA follows: TGTGCCAGCACCCCGGGACTAGCGGGAGGGGATACGCAGTATTTT.

The chain uses TRBV6-5 and TRBJ2-7; a possible D gene is TRBD1 (6 bases). The CDR3 is made up of 13 amino acids. V lost 7 bases to trimming and J lost 2 bases, with 12 bases between them. Germline assignment: CDR1 MNHEY and CDR2 SVGAGI. The CDR3 DNA reads TGTGCCAGCAACACAGGGCCTCCCTACGAGCAGTACTTC. It is translated as CASNTGPPYEQYF.

CDR3 sequence: CASSIASNSNTGELFF. In DNA, the CDR3 is TGTGCCAGTAGTATAGCTTCTAACTCGAACACCGGGGAGCTGTTTTTT. J is TRBJ2-2 and V is TRBV19; no clear D. The V gene lost 1 base and the J gene lost 0 bases, with 9 bases spanning the gap. CDR3 length: 16 residues. Germline loops: CDR1 LNHDA, CDR2 SQIVND (reference sequence).

The count of this clone is one. This rearrangement joins TRBV4-1 to TRBJ1-5, with D possibly TRBD1 on 6 matching bases. Trimming removed 0 bases at V and 2 bases at J, with 11 bases between. CDR1 and CDR2 (germline): MGHRA, YSYEKL. The CDR3 runs to 16 residues. The CDR3 spells CASSQDISGGNQPQHF. As DNA, the CDR3 is TGCGCCAGCAGCCAAGATATCTCAGGGGGCAATCAGCCCCAGCATTTT.

The chain joins TRBV19 to TRBJ1-3, with 7 nucleotides matching TRBD1. The CDR3 extends over 12 amino acids. From germline, CDR1 is LNHDA and CDR2 SQIVND (reference sequence). Unmatched junction bases numbered 7, after V lost 10 bases and J lost 7 bases. The CDR3 DNA reads TGTGCCACCGGACAGGCAGAGAACACCATATATTTT. Its protein is CATGQAENTIYF.

This clone was found a few times. The chain joins TRBV7-2 to TRBJ1-3, with 7 positions matching TRBD1. J gave up 0 bases and V 5 bases, and 4 bases lay outside the gene matches. There are 15 residues in the CDR3. Germline CDR1 is SGHTA and CDR2 is FQGNSA. The CDR3 spells CASSRDSSSGNTIYF. CDR3 nucleotide sequence: TGTGCCAGCAGCAGGGACAGCAGCTCTGGAAACACCATATATTTT.